The T cell receptor beta chain under discussion was sequenced for a study of beta chain features in type 1 diabetes. Expressed TCRB transcripts were sequenced because the isolated RNA had all been reverse transcribed beforehand. Sequencing was performed with immunoSEQ multiplex PCR; in TCRdb, only in-frame clones are kept and a portion is missing. The sample has 400,000 to 550,000 clones; 9.5% to 12% are singletons. The length of the CDR3 is 14 residues. Germline V lookup: CDR1 MDHEN, CDR2 SYDVKM. Trimming removed 3 bases from V and 2 bases from J; junction bases left unmatched: 2. This clone was recorded a few times.

This clonotype originated in a woman younger than 30 in good health. The rearrangement joins TRBV28 to TRBJ2-3; TRBD2 matches at 7 bases. What was sequenced was naive CD4+ T cells from blood. This chain's CDR3 is CASSLGLHTDTQYF. CDR3 nucleotides: TGTGCCAGCAGTTTGGGACTACACACAGATACGCAGTATTTT.